These T cell receptor beta chains were read from a single sample in a study of blood T cell repertoires in COVID-19. Profiled with immunoSEQ multiplex PCR; TCRdb holds only in-frame clones, not every one. The sample holds around 170,000 clones, approximately 84% seen once. Sequencing was carried out using PBMCs or T cells enriched from blood (not recorded which). All receptors derive from a woman in her fifties or sixties who had recovered from COVID-19. The CDR3 runs from the conserved cysteine through the conserved F or W.

v_call	j_call	cdr3_aa
TRBV6-1	TRBJ1-2	CASSDWGRGGYTF
TRBV9	TRBJ1-6	CASSVGGQGNSPLHF
TRBV7-2	TRBJ1-4	CASRKTGGLEKLFF
TRBV19	TRBJ2-1	CASSIEGLGQNEQFF
TRBV4-1	TRBJ1-1	CASSTGQGYTEAFF
TRBV2	TRBJ2-7	CASSNEQGAPGYF
TRBV24-1	TRBJ2-1	CATSAPTSLSSYNEQFF
TRBV7-9	TRBJ1-1	CASSPSPAGSLSGAFF
TRBV28	TRBJ1-2	CASSLPGTGGNYGYTF
TRBV2	TRBJ1-1	CASSAPGNTEAFF
TRBV19	TRBJ2-2	CASSLLGYGELFF
TRBV4-1	TRBJ1-4	CASSQTGNNEKLFF